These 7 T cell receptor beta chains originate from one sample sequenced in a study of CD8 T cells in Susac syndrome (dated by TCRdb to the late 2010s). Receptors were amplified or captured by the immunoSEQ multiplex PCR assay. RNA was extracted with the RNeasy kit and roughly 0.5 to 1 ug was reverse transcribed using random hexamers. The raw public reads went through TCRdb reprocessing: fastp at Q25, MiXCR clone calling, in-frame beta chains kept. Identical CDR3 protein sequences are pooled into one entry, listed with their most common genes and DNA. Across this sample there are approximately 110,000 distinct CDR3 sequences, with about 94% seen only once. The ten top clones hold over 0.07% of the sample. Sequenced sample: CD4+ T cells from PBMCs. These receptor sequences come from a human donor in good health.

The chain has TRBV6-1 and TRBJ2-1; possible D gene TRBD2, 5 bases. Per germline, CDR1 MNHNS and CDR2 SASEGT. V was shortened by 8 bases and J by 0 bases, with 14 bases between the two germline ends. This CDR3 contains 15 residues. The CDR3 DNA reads TGTGCCAGCGAACTTGGGGAGAGCTCCTACAATGAGCAGTTCTTC. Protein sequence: CASELGESSYNEQFF.

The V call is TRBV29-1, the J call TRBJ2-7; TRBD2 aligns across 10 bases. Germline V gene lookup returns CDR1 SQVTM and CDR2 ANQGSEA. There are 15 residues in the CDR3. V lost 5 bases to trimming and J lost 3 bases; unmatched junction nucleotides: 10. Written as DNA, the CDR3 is TGCAGCGTTCGGATAAGGACTAGCGGAGACTACGAGCAGTACTTC. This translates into CSVRIRTSGDYEQYF.

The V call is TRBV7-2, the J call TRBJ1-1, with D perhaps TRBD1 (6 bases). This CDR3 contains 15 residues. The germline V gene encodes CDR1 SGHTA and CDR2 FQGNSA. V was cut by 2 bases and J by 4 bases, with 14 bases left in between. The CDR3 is CASSLMGAIGTEAFF. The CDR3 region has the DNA TGTGCCAGCAGCTTAATGGGGGCTATTGGCACTGAAGCTTTCTTT.

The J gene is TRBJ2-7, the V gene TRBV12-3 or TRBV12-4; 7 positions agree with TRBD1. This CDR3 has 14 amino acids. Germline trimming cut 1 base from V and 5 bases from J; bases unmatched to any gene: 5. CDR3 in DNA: TGTGCCAGCAGTTTAGGGACAGGTAGCCACGAGCAGTACTTC. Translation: CASSLGTGSHEQYF.

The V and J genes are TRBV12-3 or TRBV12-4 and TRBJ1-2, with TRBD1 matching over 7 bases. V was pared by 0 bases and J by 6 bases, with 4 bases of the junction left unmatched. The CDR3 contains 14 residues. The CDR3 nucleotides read TGTGCCAGCAGTTTAGCCGGGACAGCCGATGGCTACACCTTC. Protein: CASSLAGTADGYTF.

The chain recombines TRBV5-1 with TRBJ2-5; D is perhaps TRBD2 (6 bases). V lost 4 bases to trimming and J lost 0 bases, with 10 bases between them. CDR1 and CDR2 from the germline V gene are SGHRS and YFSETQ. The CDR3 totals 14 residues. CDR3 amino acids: CASSAGTDQETQYF. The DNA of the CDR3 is TGCGCCAGCAGCGCCGGGACTGACCAAGAGACCCAGTACTTC.

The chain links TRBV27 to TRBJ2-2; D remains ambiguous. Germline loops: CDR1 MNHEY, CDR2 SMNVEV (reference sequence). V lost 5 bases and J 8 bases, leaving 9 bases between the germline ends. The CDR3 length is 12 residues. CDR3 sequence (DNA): TGTGCCAGCAGTCCCTTAACAGGGGAGCTGTTTTTT. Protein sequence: CASSPLTGELFF.